Each of the 27 T cell receptor beta chains below was sequenced from the same sample in a study of beta chain features in type 1 diabetes. Study observations and caveats: Among patients with Type 1 diabetes, TCRB CDR3s were moderately but significantly shorter in every one of the four CD4+ subsets.

Their antigen targets remain unknown. Expressed TCRB transcripts were sequenced, since all the RNA that had been isolated was reverse transcribed. Here immunoSEQ multiplex PCR was the method, and the copy in TCRdb shows in-frame clones only, minus some. Seen here are roughly 160,000 clones, just over 8% observed once, and the top ten hold approximately 0.54%. Sequencing was carried out using central memory CD4+ T cells from blood. The source of these receptors is a woman between 18 and 29 years old with type 1 diabetes.

V and J are TRBV2 and TRBJ1-1; no firm D call. Germline V lookup: CDR1 SNHLY, CDR2 FYNNEI. V lost 2 bases and J lost 4, with 5 bases in between. This CDR3 has 12 residues. CDR3 bases: TGTGCCAGCAGTGAACTCAGCACTGAAGCTTTCTTT. This sequence encodes CASSELSTEAFF.

This clone was counted only a few times. The V and J genes are TRBV7-2 and TRBJ1-6, with TRBD1 as a possible D gene (6 bases). The germline V gene has CDR1 SGHTA and CDR2 FQGNSA. V was pared by 5 bases and J by 11 bases, with 10 bases between. The length of the CDR3 is 12 residues. The CDR3 nucleotides are TGTGCCAGCAGCAACAGGGTTACACCCCTCCACTTT. This encodes CASSNRVTPLHF.

This clone was recorded a few times. The gene calls are TRBV7-6 and TRBJ1-6, with 8 bases aligning to TRBD1. The CDR3 covers 14 residues. V dropped 5 bases and J dropped 10; count of bases not matched to a gene: 7. Looked up from germline, CDR1 is SGHVS and CDR2 is FNYEAQ. DNA of the CDR3: TGTGCCAGCAGCCACGGACAGGGAATCTCACCCCTCCACTTT. Residues: CASSHGQGISPLHF.

This clone was counted a few times. The chain joins TRBV5-1 to TRBJ2-3; 7 nucleotides match TRBD1. V lost 4 bases to trimming and J lost 1 base; unmatched junction nucleotides: 9. This CDR3 spans 16 amino acids. Per the germline V gene, CDR1 is SGHRS and CDR2 is YFSETQ. CDR3 region: CASSVGTVPGTDTQYF. The CDR3 DNA is TGCGCCAGCAGCGTGGGGACAGTCCCGGGCACAGATACGCAGTATTTT.

This clone has a handful of counts. The gene calls are TRBV7-3 and TRBJ2-2; possible D gene TRBD1, 5 bases. This CDR3 has 14 residues. V lost 0 bases and J lost 5, with 7 bases in between. Germline loops: CDR1 SGHTA, CDR2 FQGTGA. The CDR3 DNA follows: TGTGCCAGCAGCTTAACAGGGGTGACCGGGGAGCTGTTTTTT. Translation: CASSLTGVTGELFF.

The CDR3 here is CASSPSPGTGPDGEQFF. The CDR3 DNA reads as TGTGCCAGCAGTCCCTCCCCAGGGACAGGGCCTGACGGTGAGCAGTTCTTC. This rearrangement joins TRBV2 to TRBJ2-1; TRBD1 matches 9 bases. Germline loops: CDR1 SNHLY, CDR2 FYNNEI. The J segment lost 9 bases and the V segment lost 5 bases, leaving 17 bases of the junction unmatched. This CDR3 has 17 amino acids. The full variable domain, completed using reference TRBV2 and TRBJ2-1, is EPEVTQTPSHQVTQMGQEVILRCVPISNHLYFYWYRQILGQKVEFLVSFYNNEISEKSEIFDDQFSVERPDGSNFTLKIRSTKLEDSAMYFCASSPSPGTGPDGEQFFGPGTRLTVL.

This clone was seen only a few times. The chain combines TRBV7-9 with TRBJ2-1; 11 bases line up with TRBD2. This CDR3 has 15 amino acids. Germline loops: CDR1 SEHNR, CDR2 FQNEAQ (reference sequence). Trimming cost V 7 bases and J 5 bases; bases outside gene matches: 7. The CDR3 sequence: CASNPGLADNNEQFF. The CDR3 nucleotides read TGTGCCAGCAACCCGGGACTAGCGGATAACAATGAGCAGTTCTTC. Looking up the rest from reference TRBV7-9 and TRBJ2-1 gives the full variable domain: DTGVSQNPRHKITKRGQNVTFRCDPISEHNRLYWYRQTLGQGPEFLTYFQNEAQLEKSRLLSDRFSAERPKGSFSTLEIQRTEQGDSAMYLCASNPGLADNNEQFFGPGTRLTVL.

The chain has TRBV7-3 and TRBJ2-1, with TRBD2 matching 7 bases. There are 15 residues in the CDR3. CDR1 SGHTA and CDR2 FQGTGA come from the germline V gene. Losses at the gene ends were 0 bases for V and 5 bases for J; bases not matched to a gene: 4. CDR3 residues: CASSLTGGSHNEQFF. CDR3 bases: TGTGCCAGCAGCTTAACCGGCGGGAGCCACAATGAGCAGTTCTTC.

The CDR3 sequence is CASSLQREGNRKTQYF. As DNA, the CDR3 is TGTGCCAGCAGCCTTCAGCGGGAGGGCAACCGGAAGACCCAGTACTTC. The chain joins TRBV5-4 to TRBJ2-5; 10 nucleotides match TRBD2. Per germline, CDR1 SGHNT and CDR2 YYREEE (reference sequence). V was pared by 4 bases and J by 6 bases, with 12 bases of the junction left unmatched. The CDR3 is 16 residues long.

The chain recombines TRBV7-2 with TRBJ1-2; TRBD1 agrees at 10 bases. Trimming took 1 base from V and 7 from J; bases not matched to a gene: 9. Germline V CDR1 and CDR2: SGHTA, FQGNSA. CDR3 size: 16 residues. The chain's CDR3 is CASSLGVFGQGGGYTF. The CDR3 bases are TGTGCCAGCAGCTTAGGAGTGTTTGGACAGGGGGGTGGCTACACCTTC.

The chain carries TRBV2 and TRBJ2-4, with a tentative D call TRBD2 (6 bases). V dropped 6 bases and J dropped 8 bases, with 8 bases sitting between them. CDR3 length: 11 amino acids. CDR1 is SNHLY and CDR2 is FYNNEI in the germline V gene. CDR3 coding DNA: TGTGCCAGCAGCAGGGAGGACATTCAGTACTTC. It yields the protein CASSREDIQYF.

This chain links TRBV10-3 with TRBJ1-3; tentatively, D is TRBD1 (6 bases). Per germline, CDR1 ENHRY and CDR2 SYGVKD. This CDR3 region has 16 residues. V was clipped by 6 bases and J by 4 bases, with 19 bases between them. This CDR3 reads CAISPGTSASGNTIYF. The DNA for the CDR3 is TGTGCCATCAGCCCCGGGACAAGCGCATCCGGAAACACCATATATTTT.

This sequence joins TRBV7-8 and TRBJ2-3; 7 bases map to TRBD1. V shed 5 bases, J shed 1 base, and the junction held 9 bases outside the gene matches. The CDR3 totals 16 residues. CDR1 and CDR2 (germline): SGHVS, FQNEAQ. CDR3 DNA sequence: TGTGCCAGCAGCGGCCGACAGGGCAGCCGCACAGATACGCAGTATTTT. Translating it yields CASSGRQGSRTDTQYF.

The gene calls are TRBV2 and TRBJ2-1; TRBD2 aligns across 15 bases. Germline V CDR1 and CDR2: SNHLY, FYNNEI. The CDR3 loop spans 15 amino acids. V was pared by 2 bases and J by 12 bases, with 5 bases of the junction left unmatched. The CDR3 nucleotides read TGTGCCAGCAGTGAACGGACTAGCGGGGGGGGAGGGCAGTTCTTC. Translation: CASSERTSGGGGQFF.

This clone was detected only a few times. V gene TRBV5-1 combines with J gene TRBJ2-5, with a possible D match to TRBD2 (6 bases). This CDR3 is built from 15 residues. Trimming pared 4 bases from V and 1 base from J, leaving 14 bases between. Germline assignment: CDR1 SGHRS and CDR2 YFSETQ. The CDR3 here is CASSAYRGSQETQYF. CDR3 in DNA: TGCGCCAGCAGCGCCTACCGGGGGTCCCAAGAGACCCAGTACTTC.

The table lists this clone with many counts. This chain connects TRBV5-4 to TRBJ1-6, with 7 bases aligning to TRBD1. This CDR3 has 15 residues. Trimming at V came to 6 bases and at J to 7 bases, leaving 10 bases not matched to a gene. CDR1 and CDR2 from the germline V gene are SGHNT and YYREEE (reference sequence). CDR3 bases: TGTGCCAGCACAATAGGACAGGCGCAGAATTCACCCCTCCACTTT. Its protein product is CASTIGQAQNSPLHF.

The rearrangement links TRBV5-6 to TRBJ1-1; 7 nucleotides align to TRBD1. J was trimmed by 12 bases and V by 0 bases; bases with no gene match: 8. The CDR3 spans 13 residues. Germline V gene sequence: CDR1 SGHDT, CDR2 YYEEEE. In DNA, the CDR3 is TGTGCCAGCAGCTTGGGACAGGGAAAAAAGACTTTCTTT. It is translated as CASSLGQGKKTFF.

V usage is TRBV14 and J usage is TRBJ2-5; D remains ambiguous. The J call may be mistaken, given a closer DNA end match to TRBJ2-7. The germline V gene has CDR1 SGHDN and CDR2 FVKESK. There are 14 residues in the CDR3. The CDR3 DNA is TGTGCCAGCAGCCCCCTTGTGAACCCATACGAGCAGTACTTC. It translates to CASSPLVNPYEQYF.

This chain links TRBV7-2 with TRBJ2-4, with 7 bases aligning to TRBD2. The CDR3 runs to 16 residues. The V segment lost 3 bases and the J segment 0 bases; nucleotides outside the gene matches: 5. Per germline, CDR1 SGHTA and CDR2 FQGNSA. The CDR3 reads CASSFGGLLAKNIQYF. The DNA of the CDR3 is TGTGCCAGCAGCTTTGGGGGACTATTAGCCAAAAACATTCAGTACTTC.

The rearrangement links TRBV2 to TRBJ1-1; the D is unclear. Germline V gene sequence: CDR1 SNHLY, CDR2 FYNNEI. V lost 1 base, J lost 5 bases, and 11 bases lay in between. The length of the CDR3 is 14 residues. The CDR3 loop reads CASSEGSFSTEAFF. The CDR3 DNA follows: TGTGCCAGCAGTGAAGGCAGTTTCTCGACTGAAGCTTTCTTT.

The J gene is TRBJ2-7, the V gene TRBV6-5; perhaps TRBD1 as D (5 bases). Trimming removed 2 bases at V and 3 bases at J, with 11 bases between. Germline V CDR1 and CDR2: MNHEY, SVGAGI. This CDR3 region has 14 residues. The chain's CDR3 is CASSYVLGDYEQYF. The DNA of the CDR3 is TGTGCCAGCAGTTACGTCCTAGGGGACTACGAGCAGTACTTC.

The J gene is TRBJ1-2, the V gene TRBV4-3; 7 bases map to TRBD1. V dropped 0 bases and J dropped 5; count of bases not matched to a gene: 9. The germline CDR1 and CDR2 sequences are LGHNA and YSLEER. This CDR3 contains 16 residues. DNA for the CDR3: TGCGCCAGCAGCCAAGATCCACAGGGGTCCCTGTATGGCTACACCTTC. Protein product: CASSQDPQGSLYGYTF.

CDR3 residues: CASSRAGGSGLNEQFF. CDR3 bases: TGCGCCAGCAGCCGAGCAGGAGGTAGCGGGCTCAATGAGCAGTTCTTC. This chain links TRBV4-3 with TRBJ2-1; the match to TRBD2 covers 7 bases. Looked up from germline, CDR1 is LGHNA and CDR2 is YSLEER. CDR3 length equals 16 residues. The V gene end was trimmed by 4 bases and the J gene end by 6 bases; junction bases not matched to a gene: 12.

A few counts support this clone. The chain recombines TRBV25-1 with TRBJ1-1; tentatively, D is TRBD1 (6 bases). CDR1 is MGHDK, CDR2 SYGVNS, per germline. Between the trimmed V and J ends, which lost 3 bases and 9 bases, there was a span of 8 bases. This CDR3 contains 11 residues. CDR3 amino acids: CASSDQGKAFF. The CDR3 coding sequence is TGTGCCAGCAGTGATCAGGGGAAAGCTTTCTTT.

This clone has more than one count but fewer than ten. The chain couples TRBV6-5 to TRBJ2-7; a possible D gene is TRBD2 (6 bases). The germline gives CDR1 MNHEY, CDR2 SVGAGI. The CDR3 is 12 amino acids. V was shortened by 4 bases and J by 12 bases, with 16 bases between the two germline ends. CDR3 coding DNA: TGTGCCAGCAGTTTTACCGGGACTGCTCTGTACTTC. Translation: CASSFTGTALYF.

V and J are TRBV29-1 and TRBJ2-7; tentative D call: TRBD2 (7 bases). Germline V gene lookup returns CDR1 SQVTM and CDR2 ANQGSEA. With 7 bases removed from V and 3 bases from J, the gap between germline ends came to 19 bases. This CDR3 has 14 residues. The CDR3 reads CSEGEGPSFYEQYF. In DNA, the CDR3 is TGCAGCGAGGGGGAGGGCCCTAGCTTCTACGAGCAGTACTTC.

V and J are TRBV30 and TRBJ2-1; the match to TRBD2 covers 10 bases. Germline CDR1 GTSNPN, CDR2 SVGIG (reference sequence). V shed 3 bases, J shed 10 bases, and the junction held 18 bases outside the gene matches. The CDR3 spans 17 residues. This CDR3 is CAWSQDQREGVVKEQFF. DNA for the CDR3: TGTGCCTGGAGCCAAGACCAGCGGGAGGGCGTTGTAAAGGAGCAGTTCTTC.